The text below deals with one T cell receptor (beta chain). The antigen is unknown. The repertoire was sequenced with immunoSEQ multiplex PCR; TCRdb's copy has only in-frame clones and lacks some. The repertoire holds around 82,000 clones, with more than 70% as singletons. These data originate in a study of OX40 agonist ivuxolimab in advanced cancers. About the research overall: Partial responses were achieved by three patients, of whom one had hepatocellular carcinoma and two had cutaneous melanoma.

Germline V gene lookup returns CDR1 SGDLS and CDR2 YYNGEE. The CDR3 has 14 amino acids. The germline V and J ends were trimmed by 2 bases and 5 bases, with 14 bases remaining between them. Notes on the study in general: Both CD4+ and CD8+ T cell populations in blood had undergone clonal expansion by week 6 at 0.1 to 3.0 mg/kg.

Enrollment shut out patients with autoimmune disease history or systemic immunosuppression. The V call is TRBV9, the J call TRBJ2-7; no definite D call. The specimen was CD4+ or CD8+ T cells sorted from blood, collected in a trial of the OX40 agonist ivuxolimab. The TCR was taken from an adult with an advanced solid tumor such as melanoma, head and neck, liver or kidney cancer. The CDR3 sequence: CASSVGTAAHEQYF. For the CDR3, the DNA is TGTGCCAGCAGCGTGGGCACTGCTGCCCACGAGCAGTACTTC.